This is a list of T cell receptor beta chains from one sample in a study of T cell repertoires in cytomegalovirus infection. Via MiXCR, TCRdb re-called the reads, giving one row per CDR3 protein. The sample lists roughly 640,000 distinct CDR3 sequences, roughly 26% occurring once. Sequenced input: CD8+ T cells from PBMCs. The origin of the receptors is a human donor in good health (CMV status not recorded). Some clones in this sample may be carry-over from other donors' samples. Each CDR3 is given with its conserved first and last residue. The order of the fields is J gene, D gene, clone size, V gene, CDR3 DNA, CDR3 protein. The D gene is left open where the match is weak. Clone size, where shown, is once, few, many, or a class for clones that have expanded.

TRBJ2-1 - - TRBV19 TGTGCCAGTAGTATACAGGGTGAAGGCTACAATGAGCAGTTCTTC CASSIQGEGYNEQFF
TRBJ2-1 - few TRBV11-3 TGTGCCAGCAGCTTAGGGGTCTCGAACTACAATGAGCAGTTCTTC CASSLGVSNYNEQFF
TRBJ2-1 - few TRBV7-9 TGTGCCAGCAGCTTAGTTGGGGGGCTGCGGAATGAGCAGTTCTTC CASSLVGGLRNEQFF
TRBJ1-1 - many TRBV7-2 TGTGCCAGCAGCTGGGGACGCGCTGGCACTGAAGCTTTCTTT CASSWGRAGTEAFF
TRBJ1-2 - - TRBV28 TGTGCCAGCAGTTTACTGGGGGGGGTGGAAGAAGGCTACACCTTC CASSLLGGVEEGYTF
TRBJ2-3 - many TRBV6-2/TRBV6-3 TGTGCCAGCAGTTACTCGCGACAGGACAAGTATTTT CASSYSRQDKYF
TRBJ2-6 - few TRBV27 TGTGCCAGCAGTTTATCGGATGGGGCCAACGTCCTGACTTTC CASSLSDGANVLTF
TRBJ2-5 TRBD2 - TRBV28 TGTGCCAGCAGCATCGGAATCAGGGGGGTAGCGGGGGAGAAAGAGACCCAGTACTTC CASSIGIRGVAGEKETQYF
TRBJ2-7 TRBD1 many TRBV4-1 TGCGCCAGCAGCCAAGGTACAGGGGACTACGAGCAGTACTTC CASSQGTGDYEQYF
TRBJ2-1 TRBD2 many TRBV7-3 TGTGCCAGCTCTTGGGGGGGGGACAATGAGCAGTTCTTC CASSWGGDNEQFF
TRBJ2-1 TRBD1 - TRBV6-6 TGTGCCAGCACCCTAACAGGGGGCGTCCCCTACAATGAGCAGTTCTTC CASTLTGGVPYNEQFF
TRBJ1-5 TRBD1 few TRBV12-5 TGTGCTAGTGGTTTGGGGGCCGTGACAGGGGAGAATCAGCCCCAGCATTTT CASGLGAVTGENQPQHF
TRBJ2-2 - many TRBV5-1 TGCGCCAGCAGCGGACTTGCCACCGGGGAGCTGTTTTTT CASSGLATGELFF
TRBJ2-1 TRBD2 - TRBV6-2/TRBV6-3 TGTGCCAGCGGGCCACCGGGGGGTATCTACAATGAGCAGTTCTTC CASGPPGGIYNEQFF
TRBJ2-5 - many TRBV6-1 TGTGCCAGCAGGGACTACAGGGACTTCCAAGAGACCCAGTACTTC CASRDYRDFQETQYF
TRBJ1-2 - many TRBV28 TGTGCCAGCAGTTCCCGGGACGGATTGTCAAATGGCTACACCTTC CASSSRDGLSNGYTF
TRBJ2-2 - many TRBV7-8 TGTGCCAGCAGCTTCAAAGGGGTAATCGCGAACACCGGGGAGCTGTTTTTT CASSFKGVIANTGELFF
TRBJ1-1 - few TRBV19 TGTGCCAGTAGTCCCGGGTTGGTGGAAGCTTTCTTT CASSPGLVEAFF
TRBJ1-5 TRBD1 few TRBV28 TGTGCCAGCAGCCCTCTGACAGGGGCCGATAAATCGCCCCAGCATTTT CASSPLTGADKSPQHF
TRBJ2-3 - - TRBV6-6 TGTGCCAGCAGTTCCCGACAGGACCGCACAGATACGCAGTATTTT CASSSRQDRTDTQYF
TRBJ2-5 - many TRBV7-9 TGTGCCAGCAGCTTAGTCGGCTCCTATCAAGAGACCCAGTACTTC CASSLVGSYQETQYF
TRBJ1-2 - few TRBV29-1 TGCAGCGTTGAGGACAGACTAAACTATGGCTACACCTTC CSVEDRLNYGYTF
TRBJ2-7 - few TRBV6-5 TGTGCCAGCAGGATTCCAGGTCCCGCCGCCGAGCAGTACTTC CASRIPGPAAEQYF
TRBJ1-2 TRBD1 - TRBV10-3 TGTGCCATCAGAACAGGGGACTATGGCTACACCTTC CAIRTGDYGYTF
TRBJ2-2 TRBD1 - TRBV7-6 TGTGCCAGCAGCCCCAGGCAGGAGAGGGGGCTCACCGGGGAGCTGTTTTTT CASSPRQERGLTGELFF
TRBJ2-7 - - TRBV10-3 TGTGCCATCAGTGACCCGCCCGACAGACACTTC CAISDPPDRHF
TRBJ1-1 - many TRBV7-9 TGTGCCAGCAGCCCCGGATCGGCTTATCAGTCCGAAGCTTTCTTT CASSPGSAYQSEAFF
TRBJ2-1 TRBD2 many TRBV7-8 TGTGCCAGCAGCTTCCCTGCGACTAGCGGGGGGGCCGAGGAGCAGTTCTTC CASSFPATSGGAEEQFF
TRBJ2-1 TRBD1 few TRBV15 TGTGCCACCAGCATAGGGACAGGGGGCTTGAGTGAGCAGTTCTTC CATSIGTGGLSEQFF
TRBJ2-3 - - TRBV19 TGTGCCACAAGTAGTATAGAATTTATGACAGGCCACACAGATACGCAGTATTTT CATSSIEFMTGHTDTQYF
TRBJ2-4 TRBD1 many TRBV7-9 TGTGCCAGCAGCTTAGCCCGACAGGGAGAGGCCAAAAACATTCAGTACTTC CASSLARQGEAKNIQYF
TRBJ2-2 - - TRBV13 TGTGCCAGCAGCGGACCAGGGATTAACACCGGGGAGCTGTTTTTT CASSGPGINTGELFF
TRBJ2-1 TRBD1 few TRBV6-2/TRBV6-3 TGTGCCAGCAGTTACCTCACGGACAGGGCGGATGAGCAGTTCTTC CASSYLTDRADEQFF
TRBJ2-7 - - TRBV27 TGTGCCAGCAGTTTTGCGGGAAGTGGATACGAGCAGTACTTC CASSFAGSGYEQYF
TRBJ1-5 TRBD1 few TRBV27 TGTGCCAGCAATAGGGGACAGGGATATAGCAATCAGCCCCAGCATTTT CASNRGQGYSNQPQHF
TRBJ2-3 - - TRBV20-1 TGCAGTGCCTTAGAGATGGCCTTAGCTACAGATACGCAGTATTTT CSALEMALATDTQYF
TRBJ1-3 - few TRBV23-1 TGCGCCAGCAGTCAATCTCCCGACAGGAGCTCTGGAAACACCATATATTTT CASSQSPDRSSGNTIYF
TRBJ1-1 - - TRBV6-5 TGTGCCAGCAGTCCTCGAGGCCTGGTTGAAGCTTTCTTT CASSPRGLVEAFF
TRBJ2-1 - many TRBV6-5 TGTGCCAGCAGTTACTCTAACCTAGGGGTCAATGAGCAGTTCTTC CASSYSNLGVNEQFF
TRBJ2-7 - - TRBV12-3/TRBV12-4 TGTGCCAGCAGCCCCGGGGATGCATCCTACGAGCAGTACTTC CASSPGDASYEQYF
TRBJ1-1 - many TRBV7-8 TGTGCCAGCAGCTTAGAAGGCCGGACAGTCGAAGCTTTCTTT CASSLEGRTVEAFF
TRBJ2-7 - many TRBV6-6 TGTGCCAGCAGGGATCCATGGGGCTCCTACGAGCAGTACTTC CASRDPWGSYEQYF